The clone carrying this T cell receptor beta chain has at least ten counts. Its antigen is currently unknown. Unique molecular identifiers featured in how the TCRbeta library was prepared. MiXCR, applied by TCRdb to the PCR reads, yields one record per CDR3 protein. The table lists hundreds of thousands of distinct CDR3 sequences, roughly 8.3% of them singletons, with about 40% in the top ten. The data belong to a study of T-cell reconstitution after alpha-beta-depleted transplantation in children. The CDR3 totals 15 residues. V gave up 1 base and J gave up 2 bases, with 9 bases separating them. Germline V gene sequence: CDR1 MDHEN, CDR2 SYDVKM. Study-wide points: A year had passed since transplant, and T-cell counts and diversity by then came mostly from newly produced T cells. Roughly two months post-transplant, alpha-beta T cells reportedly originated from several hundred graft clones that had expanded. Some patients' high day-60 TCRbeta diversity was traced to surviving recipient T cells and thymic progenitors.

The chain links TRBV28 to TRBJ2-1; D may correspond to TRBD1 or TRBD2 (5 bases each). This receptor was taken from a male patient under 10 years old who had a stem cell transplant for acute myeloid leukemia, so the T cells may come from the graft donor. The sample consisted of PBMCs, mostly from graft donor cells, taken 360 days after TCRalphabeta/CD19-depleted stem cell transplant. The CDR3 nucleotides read TGTGCCAGCAGTTTATTGACGGGGCCCTACAATGAGCAGTTCTTC. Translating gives CASSLLTGPYNEQFF.